The 5 T cell receptor beta chains given below trace back to one sample, sequenced in a study of early T cells in non-severe SARS-CoV-2 infection. TCRdb processed the 5' RACE reads anew with MiXCR; each CDR3 protein has one entry. The sample holds roughly 93,000 distinct CDR3 sequences, about 11% seen once. The sample taken for sequencing was whole blood. These TCRs come from an adult who was a healthcare worker with PCR-confirmed SARS-CoV-2 infection or an uninfected control (not recorded which).

This clonotype was observed a handful of times. V gene TRBV6-1 combines with J gene TRBJ1-2; 9 bases line up with TRBD1. With V trimmed by 6 bases and J by 6 bases, 8 bases remained unmatched. The length of the CDR3 is 14 residues. Germline CDR1 is MNHNS and CDR2 is SASEGT. The CDR3: CASRKPGQGNGYTF. CDR3 sequence (DNA): TGTGCCAGCAGAAAACCGGGACAGGGAAATGGCTACACCTTC.

This clonotype was seen a handful of times. The J gene is TRBJ2-7, the V gene TRBV5-1, with 11 bases aligning to TRBD1. The CDR3 extends over 14 amino acids. The J segment lost 5 bases and the V segment lost 3 bases, leaving 4 bases of the junction unmatched. Germline CDR1 SGHRS, CDR2 YFSETQ. The CDR3 nucleotides read TGCGCCAGCAGCTGGGACAGGGGGTCCCACGAGCAGTACTTC. Translated: CASSWDRGSHEQYF.

At least ten counts were recorded for this clonotype. CDR3 sequence: CASSQDRPGFQGSQETQYF. Here the CDR3 DNA reads TGCGCCAGCAGCCAAGATAGGCCAGGGTTCCAGGGGAGCCAAGAGACCCAGTACTTC. V gene TRBV4-1 combines with J gene TRBJ2-5; D perhaps matches TRBD1 (6 bases). V was pared by 0 bases and J by 1 base, with 21 bases between. CDR3 length: 19 residues. Germline lookup yields CDR1 MGHRA and CDR2 YSYEKL.

The chain carries TRBV3-1 and TRBJ1-2; D is unclear. This CDR3 comprises 12 residues. Germline CDR1 and CDR2: LGHDT and YNNKEL (reference sequence). The V and J ends lost 0 bases and 8 bases respectively, with 7 bases between them. The CDR3 bases are TGTGCCAGCAGCCAAGATAGGATGGGCTACACCTTC. Protein sequence: CASSQDRMGYTF.

This clonotype showed up just a few times. This sequence joins TRBV4-1 and TRBJ1-1; the D gene is possibly TRBD1 (6 bases). The V gene's germline CDR1 is MGHRA and CDR2 YSYEKL. V was trimmed by 2 bases and J by 0 bases, leaving 10 bases between them. This CDR3 contains 15 residues. This chain's CDR3 is CASSQPGTMNTEAFF. CDR3 nucleotides: TGCGCCAGCAGCCAACCTGGGACAATGAACACTGAAGCTTTCTTT.